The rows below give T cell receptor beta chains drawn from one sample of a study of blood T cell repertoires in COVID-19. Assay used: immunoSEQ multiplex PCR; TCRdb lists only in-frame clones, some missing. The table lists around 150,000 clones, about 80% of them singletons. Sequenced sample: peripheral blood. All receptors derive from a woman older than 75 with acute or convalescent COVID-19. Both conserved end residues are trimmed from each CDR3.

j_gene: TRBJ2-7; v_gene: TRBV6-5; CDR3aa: ASGTSGRSSYEQY
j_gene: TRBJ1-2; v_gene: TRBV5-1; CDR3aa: ASSMIQGARGYT
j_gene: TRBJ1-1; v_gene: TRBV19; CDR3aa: ASSPLFREGGTEAF
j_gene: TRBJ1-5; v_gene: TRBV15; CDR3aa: ATSRAGGHQPQH
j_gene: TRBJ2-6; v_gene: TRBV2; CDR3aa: ASSLGTAGANVLT
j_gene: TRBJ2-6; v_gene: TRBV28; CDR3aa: ASRRDSSGANVLT
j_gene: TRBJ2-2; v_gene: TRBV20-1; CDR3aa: SASGTGGDSGELF
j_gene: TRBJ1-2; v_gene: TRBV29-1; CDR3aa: SVVDSSYGYT
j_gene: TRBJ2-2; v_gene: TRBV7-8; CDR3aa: ASSVVGGPGTGELF
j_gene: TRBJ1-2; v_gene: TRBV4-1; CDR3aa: ASSQDRDRGHGYT
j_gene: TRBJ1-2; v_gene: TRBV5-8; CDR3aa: ASSTLQGSNYGYT
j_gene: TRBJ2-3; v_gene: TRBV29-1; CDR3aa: SVEVAGTDTQY
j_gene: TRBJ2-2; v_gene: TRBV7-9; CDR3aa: ASSLDGAGELF
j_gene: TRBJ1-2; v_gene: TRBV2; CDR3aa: ASSEARGGNYGYT
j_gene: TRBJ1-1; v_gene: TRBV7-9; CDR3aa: ASSLVWQGPNTEAF
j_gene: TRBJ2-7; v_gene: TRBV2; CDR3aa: ASSEGSWGAGRAYEQY
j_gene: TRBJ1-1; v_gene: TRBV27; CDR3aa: ASSLFRQGGTEAF
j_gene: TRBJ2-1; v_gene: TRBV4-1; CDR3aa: ASSQESGTPADEQF
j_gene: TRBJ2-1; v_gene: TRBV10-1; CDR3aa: ASITTGGPYNEQF